One and the same sample provided the 5 T cell receptor beta chains below, sequenced in a study of blood T cell repertoires in COVID-19. Libraries were prepared by immunoSEQ multiplex PCR; TCRdb keeps only in-frame clonotypes and omits some of them. Among about 64,000 clones listed, around nine tenths were seen once. The specimen was peripheral blood. These receptors originate from a man in his 70s with acute or convalescent COVID-19.

The rearrangement joins TRBV7-2 to TRBJ2-5; maybe TRBD2 (5 bases). This CDR3 comprises 15 residues. V was clipped by 1 base and J by 2 bases, with 11 bases between them. The germline V gene has CDR1 SGHTA and CDR2 FQGNSA. The CDR3: CASSLVRAQQETQYF. CDR3 nucleotide sequence: TGTGCCAGCAGCTTAGTGCGGGCACAGCAAGAGACCCAGTACTTC. The variable domain in full, completed from reference TRBV7-2 and TRBJ2-5, reads GAGVSQSPSNKVTEKGKDVELRCDPISGHTALYWYRQSLGQGLEFLIYFQGNSAPDKSGLPSDRFSAERTGGSVSTLTIQRTQQEDSAVYLCASSLVRAQQETQYFGPGTRLLVL.

This rearrangement joins TRBV7-2 to TRBJ1-2; possible D gene TRBD1, 6 bases. Per the germline V gene, CDR1 is SGHTA and CDR2 is FQGNSA. Trimming removed 10 bases from V and 5 bases from J, with 29 bases in between. The CDR3 loop spans 17 amino acids. CDR3 in DNA: TGTGCCACCCCGGTGGTACAGATCAGGGGAAATCCGTATGGCTACACCTTC. Amino acids: CATPVVQIRGNPYGYTF.

This clone was observed a single time. The J gene is TRBJ2-1, the V gene TRBV5-4; 7 bases line up with TRBD1. The junction had 14 bases not matched to a gene; V was cut back by 5 bases and J by 6 bases. The CDR3 covers 16 residues. Germline V gene data show CDR1 as SGHNT and CDR2 as YYREEE (reference sequence). The CDR3 nucleotides are TGTGCCAGCAGGTTACGAGGGGGCGCCGGCCTCAATGAGCAGTTCTTC. Protein sequence: CASRLRGGAGLNEQFF.

The V call is TRBV5-8, the J call TRBJ1-2, with 7 nucleotides matching TRBD1. Germline V CDR1 and CDR2: SGHTS, YDEGEE. The CDR3 has 16 amino acids. Trimming at V came to 5 bases and at J to 3 bases, leaving 13 bases not matched to a gene. CDR3 protein: CASRRQTGLIYYGYTF. The CDR3 bases are TGTGCCAGCAGGCGCCAGACAGGGCTAATCTACTATGGCTACACCTTC. Full variable domain (remainder filled in from reference TRBV5-8 and TRBJ1-2): EAGVTQSPTHLIKTRGQQATLRCSPISGHTSVYWYQQALGLGLQFLLWYDEGEERNRGNFPPRFSGRQFPNYSSELNVNALELEDSALYLCASRRQTGLIYYGYTFGSGTRLTVV.

This rearrangement joins TRBV18 to TRBJ2-7; D is possibly TRBD1 (6 bases). The V end was cut by 0 bases, the J end by 5 bases, with 20 bases between. Germline V gene sequence: CDR1 KGHSH, CDR2 LQKENI. The CDR3 spans 17 residues. DNA for the CDR3: TGTGCCAGCTCACCACCCCTGGGCGTGGGGGCGTATAACGAGCAGTACTTC. Its protein is CASSPPLGVGAYNEQYF.